The 8 T cell receptor beta chains in this list originate from one sample, sequenced in a study of T cell clonotyping in hematopoietic cell transplantation (dated by TCRdb to 2020 to 2022). The protocol used for the library was the immunoSEQ multiplex PCR assay. The source is immuneACCESS, and TCRdb retained only in-frame sequences with V and J called. Part of the clones is not carried over; for the studies checked, unresolved V genes explain less than half of this, and the remainder is unexplained. The sample includes 30,000 to 45,000 clones, with about 90% observed a single time. The top ten constitute under 2.5% of the sample. The material sequenced was peripheral blood mononuclear cells. The origin of the receptors is a woman in her forties in good health. Some clones in this sample may be carry-over from other donors' samples.

V and J are TRBV27 and TRBJ1-2; D gene uncertain. This CDR3 spans 13 amino acids. Germline-derived CDR1 and CDR2 are MNHEY and SMNVEV (reference sequence). Trimming shortened V by 6 bases and J by 5 bases, and 13 bases separated the two germline ends. CDR3 nucleotide sequence: TGTGCCAGCAGCGACGGCGCTCCTTATGGCTACACCTTC. Its translation is CASSDGAPYGYTF.

This chain links TRBV30 with TRBJ1-2, with D perhaps matching TRBD1 (5 bases). V lost 0 bases and J lost 6, with 14 bases in between. CDR3 size: 14 residues. Germline V lookup: CDR1 GTSNPN, CDR2 SVGIG (reference sequence). CDR3 sequence reads: CAWSVVSGTDGYTF. CDR3 coding DNA: TGTGCCTGGAGTGTCGTCTCAGGGACCGATGGCTACACCTTC.

The chain is built from TRBV7-2 and TRBJ2-3; perhaps D is TRBD1 or TRBD2 (5 bases each). V lost 5 bases and J 2 bases, leaving 11 bases between the germline ends. This CDR3 has 14 amino acids. CDR1 is SGHTA, CDR2 FQGNSA, per germline. The CDR3 DNA reads as TGTGCCAGCAGCCCACGGGGCCCCACAGATACGCAGTATTTT. It specifies CASSPRGPTDTQYF.

V and J are TRBV29-1 and TRBJ1-3, with unresolved D. This CDR3 is 14 amino acids long. Trimming took 6 bases from V and 4 from J, leaving 16 bases between them. Looked up from germline, CDR1 is SQVTM and CDR2 is ANQGSEA. The CDR3 sequence: CSVTMESGGNTIYF. The CDR3 nucleotides read TGCAGCGTGACTATGGAGTCAGGAGGAAACACCATATATTTT.

This chain links TRBV29-1 with TRBJ1-2; D is perhaps TRBD1 (6 bases). The ends were cut back, 1 base at V and 6 bases at J, with 21 bases in the middle. The CDR3 spans 16 residues. CDR1 SQVTM and CDR2 ANQGSEA come from the germline V gene. CDR3 in amino acids: CSVEGGGRRGLDGYTF. Written as DNA, the CDR3 is TGCAGCGTTGAAGGAGGGGGACGTCGGGGGCTTGATGGCTACACCTTC.

The rearrangement joins TRBV4-3 to TRBJ1-4; tentatively, D is TRBD1 (5 bases). V lost 0 bases and J 2 bases, leaving 10 bases between the germline ends. The length of the CDR3 is 16 residues. The germline CDR1 and CDR2 sequences are LGHNA and YSLEER. The CDR3 coding sequence is TGCGCCAGCAGCCAAGATCCCGGGACCACTAATGAAAAACTGTTTTTT. This codes for CASSQDPGTTNEKLFF.

This clone was seen only once. This sequence joins TRBV5-4 and TRBJ2-5, with 8 bases that match TRBD2. This CDR3 is 14 amino acids long. V gave up 0 bases and J gave up 5 bases; unmatched junction bases: 3. Germline CDR1 is SGHNT and CDR2 is YYREEE (reference sequence). The CDR3 loop is CASSLASGGETQYF. The CDR3 region has the DNA TGTGCCAGCAGCTTGGCGTCGGGAGGGGAGACCCAGTACTTC. The entire variable domain, with the rest obtained from reference TRBV5-4 and TRBJ2-5, is as follows: ETGVTQSPTHLIKTRGQQVTLRCSSQSGHNTVSWYQQALGQGPQFIFQYYREEENGRGNFPPRFSGLQFPNYSSELNVNALELDDSALYLCASSLASGGETQYFGPGTRLLVL.

The V and J genes are TRBV10-1 and TRBJ2-5; possibly TRBD2 for D (5 bases). Trimming removed 7 bases from V and 4 bases from J, with 7 bases in between. CDR3 length: 11 amino acids. The V gene's germline CDR1 is WNHNN and CDR2 SYGVQD (reference sequence). The DNA of the CDR3 is TGCGCCAGCATAGGAGGAGAGACCCAGTACTTC. Translating it yields CASIGGETQYF.